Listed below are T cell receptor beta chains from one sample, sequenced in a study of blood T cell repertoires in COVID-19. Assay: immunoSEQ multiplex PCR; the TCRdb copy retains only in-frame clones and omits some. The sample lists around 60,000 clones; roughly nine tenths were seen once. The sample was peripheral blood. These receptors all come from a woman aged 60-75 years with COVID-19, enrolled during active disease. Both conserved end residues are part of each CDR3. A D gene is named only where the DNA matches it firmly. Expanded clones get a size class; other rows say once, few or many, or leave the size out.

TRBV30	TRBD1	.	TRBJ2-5	CAWSRGQYQETQYF	TGTGCCTGGAGTCGGGGACAGTATCAAGAGACCCAGTACTTC
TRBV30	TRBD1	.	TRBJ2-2	CASEDEGQATGELFF	TGTGCCTCCGAAGATGAAGGACAGGCCACCGGGGAGCTGTTTTTT
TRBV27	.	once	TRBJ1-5	CASSLGQGSQPQHF	TGTGCCAGCAGTTTAGGGCAGGGAAGTCAGCCCCAGCATTTT
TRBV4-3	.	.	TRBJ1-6	CASSQGARNSPLHF	TGCGCCAGCAGCCAAGGAGCCAGGAATTCACCCCTCCACTTT
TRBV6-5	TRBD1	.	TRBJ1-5	CASIGGQGKPQHF	TGTGCCAGCATTGGCGGACAGGGGAAACCCCAGCATTTT
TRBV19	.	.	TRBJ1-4	CASSMVAEEKLFF	TGTGCCAGTAGTATGGTGGCGGAGGAAAAACTGTTTTTT
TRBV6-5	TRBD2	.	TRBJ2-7	CASRLAGSSYEQYF	TGTGCCAGCAGGCTAGCGGGGTCATCCTACGAGCAGTACTTC
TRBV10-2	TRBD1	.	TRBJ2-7	CASGTGGNEQYF	TGCGCCAGCGGGACAGGGGGAAACGAGCAGTACTTC
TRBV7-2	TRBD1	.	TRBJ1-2	CASSLAGTGEGYGYTF	TGTGCCAGCAGCTTAGCCGGGACAGGGGAGGGTTATGGCTACACCTTC
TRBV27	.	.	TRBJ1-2	CASSLSGGIGNYGYTF	TGTGCCAGCAGTTTATCGGGGGGGATCGGAAACTATGGCTACACCTTC
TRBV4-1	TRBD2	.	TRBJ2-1	CASSQEGLAGGEQFF	TGCGCCAGCAGCCAGGAGGGACTAGCGGGAGGTGAGCAGTTCTTC
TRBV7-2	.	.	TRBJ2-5	CASRLTGAAYQETQYF	TGTGCCAGCAGATTGACAGGCGCCGCCTATCAAGAGACCCAGTACTTC
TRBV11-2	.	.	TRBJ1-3	CASSFLGGGNTIYF	TGTGCCAGCAGCTTCCTTGGCGGGGGAAACACCATATATTTT
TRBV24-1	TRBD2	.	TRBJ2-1	CATSDPTSGNYNEQFF	TGTGCCACCAGTGATCCTACTAGCGGGAACTACAATGAGCAGTTCTTC
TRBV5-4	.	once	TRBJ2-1	CASSLSPRDYNEQFF	TGTGCCAGCAGCTTATCACCTAGAGACTACAATGAGCAGTTCTTC
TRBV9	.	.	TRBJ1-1	CASSAKTGNTEAFF	TGTGCCAGCAGCGCCAAGACAGGGAACACTGAAGCTTTCTTT